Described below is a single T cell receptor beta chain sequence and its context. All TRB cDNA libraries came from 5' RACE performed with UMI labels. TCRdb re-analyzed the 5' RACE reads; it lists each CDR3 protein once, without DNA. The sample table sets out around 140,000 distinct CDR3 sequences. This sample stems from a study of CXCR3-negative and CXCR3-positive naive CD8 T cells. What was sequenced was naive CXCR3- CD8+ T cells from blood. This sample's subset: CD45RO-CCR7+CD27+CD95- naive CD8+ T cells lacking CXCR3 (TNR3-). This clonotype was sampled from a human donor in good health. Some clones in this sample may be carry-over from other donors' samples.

CDR3 residues: CASSEDRVDYGYTF. The chain recombines TRBV6-5 with TRBJ1-2; TCRdb outputs TRBD1, but without DNA this stays unchecked. The germline V gene encodes CDR1 MNHEY and CDR2 SVGAGI. The CDR3 loop spans 14 amino acids.